The rows below give T cell receptor beta chains drawn from one sample of a study of metastatic and nonmetastatic thyroid tumors. TCRdb ran MiXCR on the PCR reads. The data contain some 28,000 clones, more than 20% of them singletons. The sequencing sample was made of blood. These receptors were taken from a female donor with papillary thyroid cancer or a benign thyroid nodule (not recorded which). Some clones in this sample may be carry-over from other donors' samples. The CDR3 runs from the conserved cysteine through the conserved F or W. Each record gives: J gene, V gene, CDR3 protein.

>TRBJ1-2|TRBV25-1
CASSRSTGNGNYGYTF
>TRBJ2-7|TRBV11-3
CASSSTTPSGEQYF
>TRBJ2-7|TRBV7-6
CASSPPGGSGEQYF
>TRBJ2-5|TRBV5-4
CASSLTYSETQYF
>TRBJ2-3|TRBV7-2
CASSLARGQALTDTQYF
>TRBJ1-4|TRBV30
CAWSARGPGLSEKLFF
>TRBJ2-1|TRBV7-2
CASSLATGGYNEQFF
>TRBJ2-5|TRBV5-1
CASSPTGTGQETQYF
>TRBJ2-1|TRBV5-1
CASSLSDSSYNEQFF
>TRBJ1-6|TRBV7-8
CASISGQSSYNSPLHF
>TRBJ1-2|TRBV11-2
CASSTGTGQGYTF
>TRBJ1-2|TRBV30
CAWIDSLGGYTF
>TRBJ2-1|TRBV11-1
CASSPVTGAYNEQFF
>TRBJ1-2|TRBV7-2
CASTGDRGPGGYTF
>TRBJ1-1|TRBV9
CASSAKRDRNTEAFF
>TRBJ1-2|TRBV6-1
CASIGFYGNSF
>TRBJ1-1|TRBV6-5
CASSSAGYTEAFF
>TRBJ2-2|TRBV28
CASSRVGGGELFF
>TRBJ2-1|TRBV11-2
CASSSLQHPSGGAHEQFF
>TRBJ2-5|TRBV30
CAWIYKGQETQYF
>TRBJ2-2|TRBV5-1
CASSLLGLASNTGELFF
>TRBJ2-7|TRBV9
CASSEAGHSYEQYF
>TRBJ1-1|TRBV20-1
CSAKKNRGGNTEAFF
>TRBJ2-4|TRBV15
CATSREGGRAKNIQYF
>TRBJ2-7|TRBV12-3/TRBV12-4
CASSSGQGLSYEQYF
>TRBJ1-4|TRBV4-1
CASSQVFSPYGEKLFF
>TRBJ1-2|TRBV10-2
CASSRDDYGYTF
>TRBJ1-5|TRBV6-2/TRBV6-3
CASSDSTESNQPQHF
>TRBJ1-2|TRBV30
CAWSLGQGIRGYTF
>TRBJ1-2|TRBV12-3/TRBV12-4
CASSAYVSGYTF
>TRBJ1-3|TRBV9
CASSVAPFRESGNTIYF
>TRBJ2-3|TRBV7-8
CASSLAASTDTQYF
>TRBJ1-2|TRBV5-8
CASSFAQAGYTF
>TRBJ1-1|TRBV15
CATSTTDLNTEAFF
>TRBJ2-5|TRBV11-2
CASSRTSGRGTQYF
>TRBJ2-1|TRBV28
CASSSSGGGGYEQFF
>TRBJ1-1|TRBV7-9
CASSFFGGTEAFF